What follows are 22 T cell receptor beta chains derived from one specimen sequenced in a study of blood T cell repertoires in COVID-19. Profiled with immunoSEQ multiplex PCR; TCRdb holds only in-frame clones, not every one. The table has approximately 200,000 clones, 70% to 90% seen once. Sequenced sample: peripheral blood. The receptors here all came from a man aged 45-65 years with acute or convalescent COVID-19.

The sample holds one count of this clone. J is TRBJ1-2 and V is TRBV5-4, with TRBD1 matching over 7 bases. Per germline, CDR1 SGHNT and CDR2 YYREEE (reference sequence). V lost 0 bases, J lost 8 bases, and 7 bases stayed unmatched. The CDR3 totals 14 residues. The CDR3 is CASSLDRGIDGYTF. CDR3 DNA sequence: TGTGCCAGCAGCTTGGACAGGGGAATTGACGGCTACACCTTC.

The chain links TRBV13 to TRBJ2-2, with TRBD2 matching over 8 bases. CDR3 length: 16 residues. Germline V gives CDR1 PRHDT, CDR2 FYEKMQ (reference sequence). V dropped 5 bases and J dropped 2; count of bases not matched to a gene: 7. The CDR3 DNA reads TGTGCCAGCAGCCCCCCACTAGCGGCTAACACCGGGGAGCTGTTTTTT. Encoded protein: CASSPPLAANTGELFF.

J is TRBJ2-7 and V is TRBV6-5, with 7 bases fitting TRBD1. With 9 bases clipped from V and 4 bases from J, the junction kept 12 bases outside the gene matches. Germline CDR1 MNHEY, CDR2 SVGAGI. The CDR3 has 14 amino acids. CDR3 sequence reads: CASHRSGTEYEQYF. CDR3 coding DNA: TGTGCCAGTCATAGGTCCGGGACAGAATACGAGCAGTACTTC.

The rearrangement joins TRBV19 to TRBJ1-4; unclear D gene. Between the trimmed V and J ends, which lost 5 bases and 0 bases, there was a span of 10 bases. CDR3 length equals 15 residues. Per the germline V gene, CDR1 is LNHDA and CDR2 is SQIVND (reference sequence). This CDR3 is CASSYGVATNEKLFF. The CDR3 DNA is TGTGCCAGTAGTTACGGGGTCGCAACTAATGAAAAACTGTTTTTT. The full variable domain, in which reference TRBV19 and TRBJ1-4 provide the parts outside the CDR3, is DGGITQSPKYLFRKEGQNVTLSCEQNLNHDAMYWYRQDPGQGLRLIYYSQIVNDFQKGDIAEGYSVSREKKESFPLTVTSAQKNPTAFYLCASSYGVATNEKLFFGSGTQLSVL.

This sequence joins TRBV10-3 and TRBJ1-1, with 7 nucleotides matching TRBD1. Germline CDR1 ENHRY, CDR2 SYGVKD. Trimming cost V 1 base and J 0 bases; bases outside gene matches: 2. This CDR3 region has 15 residues. As DNA, the CDR3 is TGTGCCATCAGTGAGTGGGACAGTTTGAACACTGAAGCTTTCTTT. It encodes CAISEWDSLNTEAFF.

The CDR3, as DNA: TGTGCCAGCAGCTTACGACAGAGCACAGATACGCAGTATTTT. Encoded protein: CASSLRQSTDTQYF. The chain combines TRBV7-9 with TRBJ2-3; possible D gene TRBD1, 5 bases. The V end was cut by 2 bases, the J end by 0 bases, with 6 bases between. The CDR3 is 14 residues long. The germline V gene has CDR1 SEHNR and CDR2 FQNEAQ (reference sequence).

This sequence joins TRBV5-1 and TRBJ2-5, with 7 bases fitting TRBD1. The CDR3 covers 15 residues. In germline, CDR1 is SGHRS, CDR2 YFSETQ. Trimming took 4 bases from V and 9 from J; bases not matched to a gene: 15. For the CDR3, the DNA is TGCGCCAGCAGCCCCTCAGGGGGTGCGCGTACGGCCCAGTACTTC. This encodes CASSPSGGARTAQYF.

J is TRBJ1-2 and V is TRBV29-1; 7 bases map to TRBD1. The CDR3 is made up of 15 amino acids. Germline V gives CDR1 SQVTM, CDR2 ANQGSEA. After removal of 0 bases from V and 8 bases from J, the junction contained 12 bases not matched to a gene. CDR3 DNA sequence: TGCAGCGTTGAAGAAGACAGGGAGGCGCTATCAGGCTACACCTTC. Its translation is CSVEEDREALSGYTF. The full variable domain, in which reference TRBV29-1 and TRBJ1-2 provide the parts outside the CDR3, is SAVISQKPSRDICQRGTSLTIQCQVDSQVTMMFWYRQQPGQSLTLIATANQGSEATYESGFVIDKFPISRPNLTFSTLTVSNMSPEDSSIYLCSVEEDREALSGYTFGSGTRLTVV.

This sequence joins TRBV4-1 and TRBJ1-3; D is possibly TRBD1 (5 bases). V lost 1 base and J lost 1, with 11 bases in between. Germline loops: CDR1 MGHRA, CDR2 YSYEKL. The length of the CDR3 is 16 residues. Here the CDR3 DNA reads TGCGCCAGCAGCCAAGCAGTTGGGGGGTCTGGAAACACCATATATTTT. This encodes CASSQAVGGSGNTIYF.

The CDR3 loop is CASSTDRGGNQPQHF. The CDR3, as DNA: TGTGCCAGCAGTACGGACAGGGGAGGCAATCAGCCCCAGCATTTT. The chain joins TRBV6-5 to TRBJ1-5, with 9 bases identical to TRBD1. After removal of 5 bases from V and 2 bases from J, the junction contained 4 bases not matched to a gene. CDR1 and CDR2 (germline): MNHEY, SVGAGI. The CDR3 covers 15 residues.

The rearrangement links TRBV18 to TRBJ1-4; tentative D call: TRBD1 (6 bases). Trimming took off 2 bases at V and 8 bases at J, with 12 bases between the two ends. This CDR3 is 14 amino acids long. CDR1 and CDR2 from the germline V gene are KGHSH and LQKENI. This chain's CDR3 is CASSPAGVREKLFF. CDR3 DNA sequence: TGTGCCAGCTCACCAGCAGGGGTTAGGGAAAAACTGTTTTTT.

This chain links TRBV6-2 or TRBV6-3 with TRBJ2-7; a possible D gene is TRBD1 (6 bases). The V end lost 5 bases, the J end lost 0 bases, and 11 bases lay between the germline ends. Germline CDR1 MNHEY, CDR2 SVGEGT. This CDR3 has 14 amino acids. The CDR3, as DNA: TGTGCCAGCAGTAAGAACAGGGACTCCTACGAGCAGTACTTC. It yields the protein CASSKNRDSYEQYF.

The rearrangement uses TRBV6-6 and TRBJ1-1; 8 bases are shared with TRBD1. With 2 bases clipped from V and 11 bases from J, the junction kept 4 bases outside the gene matches. This CDR3 region has 12 residues. The germline CDR1 and CDR2 sequences are MNHNY and SVGAGI (reference sequence). CDR3 in DNA: TGTGCCAGCAGTTACCCGCAGGGGGCTGCTTTCTTT. Its translation is CASSYPQGAAFF.

This clone was seen just once. This chain joins TRBV28 and TRBJ2-3, with 8 bases lining up with TRBD2. CDR1 and CDR2 (germline): MDHEN, SYDVKM. The junction had 8 bases not matched to a gene; V was cut back by 1 base and J by 2 bases. The CDR3 sequence is 17 residues long. CDR3: CASSLLSGGSPTDTQYF. The CDR3 coding sequence is TGTGCCAGCAGTTTATTGTCGGGGGGGTCACCCACAGATACGCAGTATTTT.

The rearrangement joins TRBV7-6 to TRBJ2-2, with D hard to call. The V end was cut by 1 base, the J end by 0 bases, with 12 bases between. This CDR3 is built from 17 residues. CDR1 is SGHVS, CDR2 FNYEAQ, per germline. CDR3 residues: CASSLGQALTNTGELFF. CDR3 sequence (DNA): TGTGCCAGCAGCTTAGGGCAAGCACTAACGAACACCGGGGAGCTGTTTTTT.

V and J are TRBV9 and TRBJ2-3; D is possibly TRBD2 (6 bases). V shed 3 bases and J shed 0 bases, with 8 bases lying between them. The CDR3 has 14 residues. Per germline, CDR1 SGDLS and CDR2 YYNGEE. CDR3: CASSASGSTDTQYF. The CDR3 DNA sequence: TGTGCCAGCAGCGCGAGCGGGAGCACAGATACGCAGTATTTT.

This clone showed up just once. This chain links TRBV21-1 with TRBJ2-4; the table's D call, TRBD2, was not checked against the DNA. TRBV21-1 is deemed a pseudogene. The CDR3 loop spans 15 amino acids. CDR3 coding DNA: TGTGCCAGCAGCAAAGGGAAAGGCAGCCGAGAGGGATTTCACTTC. This codes for CASSKGKGSREGFHF.

This chain uses TRBV9 with TRBJ2-7; possibly TRBD2 for D (5 bases). Trimming cost V 0 bases and J 2 bases, with 12 bases left between them. Germline values: CDR1 SGDLS, CDR2 YYNGEE. The CDR3 sequence is 15 residues long. The CDR3 region is CASSVEEGSTYEQYF. DNA of the CDR3: TGTGCCAGCAGCGTAGAAGAGGGCAGTACCTACGAGCAGTACTTC.

This clone turned up a few times. This chain connects TRBV19 to TRBJ1-1; D is undetermined. This CDR3 is built from 12 residues. Germline values: CDR1 LNHDA, CDR2 SQIVND (reference sequence). V lost 5 bases, J lost 0 bases, and 4 bases lay in between. The CDR3 reads CASSLLNTEAFF. The CDR3 DNA reads TGTGCCAGTAGTCTCCTGAACACTGAAGCTTTCTTT.

V gene TRBV19 combines with J gene TRBJ1-6, with D perhaps TRBD1 (5 bases). Germline V lookup: CDR1 LNHDA, CDR2 SQIVND (reference sequence). The CDR3 has 15 amino acids. The V end lost 3 bases, the J end lost 5 bases, and 11 bases lay between the germline ends. CDR3 DNA sequence: TGTGCCAGTAGTATGGGGGAGGGGCATAATTCACCCCTCCACTTT. Amino acids: CASSMGEGHNSPLHF. The full variable domain, in which reference TRBV19 and TRBJ1-6 provide the parts outside the CDR3, is DGGITQSPKYLFRKEGQNVTLSCEQNLNHDAMYWYRQDPGQGLRLIYYSQIVNDFQKGDIAEGYSVSREKKESFPLTVTSAQKNPTAFYLCASSMGEGHNSPLHFGNGTRLTVT.

The V call is TRBV6-5, the J call TRBJ1-4; 9 nucleotides match TRBD1. CDR1 is MNHEY, CDR2 SVGAGI, per germline. The CDR3 is 14 amino acids. Trimming at V came to 6 bases and at J to 8 bases, leaving 7 bases not matched to a gene. CDR3 nucleotide sequence: TGTGCCAGCAGCTCCGGGACAGGGTACGAAAAACTGTTTTTT. This codes for CASSSGTGYEKLFF.

This clone was found a few times. This rearrangement joins TRBV7-9 to TRBJ1-6; no clear D. Deletions cut 2 bases from V and 9 bases from J, with 11 bases between. CDR1 and CDR2 from the germline V gene are SEHNR and FQNEAQ (reference sequence). The CDR3 contains 14 residues. In DNA form, the CDR3 reads TGTGCCAGCAGCTTAATCCCCCCTAGTTCACCCCTCCACTTT. As protein: CASSLIPPSSPLHF. Full variable domain (outside the CDR3, taken from reference TRBV7-9 and TRBJ1-6): DTGVSQNPRHKITKRGQNVTFRCDPISEHNRLYWYRQTLGQGPEFLTYFQNEAQLEKSRLLSDRFSAERPKGSFSTLEIQRTEQGDSAMYLCASSLIPPSSPLHFGNGTRLTVT.